This T cell receptor (beta chain) was captured in a study of blood T cells in healthy people across ages. Overall study findings and caveats: Strongly correlated with naive T cell percentage was TCR beta diversity.

Primers used in a second PCR of roughly 7 to 12 cycles were a sample-barcoded 5' primer and a J-beta primer mix. Researchers report that a template-switch adaptor with 12 random nucleotides tagged each cDNA molecule. From the 5' RACE reads, TCRdb called clonotypes with MiXCR, one entry per CDR3 protein. The profile shows roughly 800,000 distinct CDR3 sequences, roughly 60% of them singletons. Caucasian individuals from Russia who were healthy and aged about 6 to 95 acted as donors. A remark on this clonotype: What it binds is unknown.

V lost 6 bases and J lost 11, with 14 bases in between. The CDR3 loop spans 11 amino acids. Per germline, CDR1 MNHEY and CDR2 SMNVEV (reference sequence). The V gene is TRBV27, the J gene TRBJ2-7; D perhaps matches TRBD2 (5 bases). The receptor was derived from a man aged 30-40 years in good health. The sequenced material came from blood. The CDR3 coding sequence is TGTGCCAGCAGGGCGGGTGGAGTTGAGTACTTC. Protein sequence: CASRAGGVEYF.